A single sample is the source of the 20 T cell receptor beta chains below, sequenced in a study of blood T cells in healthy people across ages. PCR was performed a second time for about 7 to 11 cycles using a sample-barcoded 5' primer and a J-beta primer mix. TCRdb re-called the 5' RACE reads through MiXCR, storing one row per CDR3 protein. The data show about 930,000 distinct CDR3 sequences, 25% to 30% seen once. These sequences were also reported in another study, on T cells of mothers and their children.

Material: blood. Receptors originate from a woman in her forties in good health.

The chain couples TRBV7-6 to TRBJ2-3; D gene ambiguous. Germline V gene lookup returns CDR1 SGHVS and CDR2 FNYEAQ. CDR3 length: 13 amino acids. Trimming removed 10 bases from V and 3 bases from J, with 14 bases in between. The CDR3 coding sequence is TGTGCCAACAGTTTAGGGTTTACAGATACGCAGTATTTT. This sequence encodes CANSLGFTDTQYF.

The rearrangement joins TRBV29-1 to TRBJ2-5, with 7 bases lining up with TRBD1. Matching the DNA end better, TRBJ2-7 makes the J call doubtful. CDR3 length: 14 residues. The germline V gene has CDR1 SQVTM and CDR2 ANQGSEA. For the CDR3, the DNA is TGCAGCGCCAAGACAGGGAGTACCTACTACGAGCAGTACTTC. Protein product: CSAKTGSTYYEQYF.

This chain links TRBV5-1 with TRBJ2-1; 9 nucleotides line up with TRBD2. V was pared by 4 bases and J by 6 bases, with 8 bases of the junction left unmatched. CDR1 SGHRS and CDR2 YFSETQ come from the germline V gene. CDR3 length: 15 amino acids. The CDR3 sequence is CASSGSGGPLNEQFF. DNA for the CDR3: TGCGCCAGCAGCGGTAGCGGGGGCCCCCTCAATGAGCAGTTCTTC.

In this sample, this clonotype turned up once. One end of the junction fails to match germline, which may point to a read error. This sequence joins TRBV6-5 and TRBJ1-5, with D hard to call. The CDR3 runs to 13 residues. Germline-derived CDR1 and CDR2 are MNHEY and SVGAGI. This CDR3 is CASSYGPNRPQHF. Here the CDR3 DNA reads TGTGCCAGCAGTTACGGACCTAATCGGCCCCAGCATTTT.

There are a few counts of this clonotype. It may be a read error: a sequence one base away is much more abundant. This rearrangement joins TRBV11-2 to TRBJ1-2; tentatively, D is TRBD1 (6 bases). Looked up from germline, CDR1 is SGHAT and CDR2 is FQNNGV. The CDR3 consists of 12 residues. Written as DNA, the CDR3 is TGTGCCAGCAGCTTAAAGGGGGACGGCTGCACCTTC. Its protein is CASSLKGDGCTF.

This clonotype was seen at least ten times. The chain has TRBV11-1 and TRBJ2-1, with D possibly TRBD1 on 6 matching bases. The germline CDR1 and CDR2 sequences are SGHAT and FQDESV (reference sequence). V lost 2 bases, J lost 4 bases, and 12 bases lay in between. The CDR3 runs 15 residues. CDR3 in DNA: TGTGCCAGCAGCTTAATGGTAGACAGGTACAATGAGCAGTTCTTC. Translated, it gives CASSLMVDRYNEQFF.

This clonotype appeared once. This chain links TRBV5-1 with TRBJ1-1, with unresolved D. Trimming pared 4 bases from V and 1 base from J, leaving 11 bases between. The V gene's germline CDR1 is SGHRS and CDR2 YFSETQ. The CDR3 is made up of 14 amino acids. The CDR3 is CASSPSTPNTEAFF. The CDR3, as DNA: TGCGCCAGCAGCCCCAGTACTCCGAACACTGAAGCTTTCTTT.

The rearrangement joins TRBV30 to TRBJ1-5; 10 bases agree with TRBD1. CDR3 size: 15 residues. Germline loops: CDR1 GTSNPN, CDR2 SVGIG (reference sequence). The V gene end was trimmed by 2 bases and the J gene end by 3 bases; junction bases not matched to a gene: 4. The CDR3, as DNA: TGTGCCTGGAGTACGGGACAGGGGCCCAATCAGCCCCAGCATTTT. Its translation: CAWSTGQGPNQPQHF.

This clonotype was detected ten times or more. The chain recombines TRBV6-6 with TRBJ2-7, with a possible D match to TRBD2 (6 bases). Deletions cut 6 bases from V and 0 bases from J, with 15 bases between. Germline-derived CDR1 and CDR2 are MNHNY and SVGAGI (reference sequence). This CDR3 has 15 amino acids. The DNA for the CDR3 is TGTGCCAGCAGGCTACTAGCCGATCTCTCCTACGAGCAGTACTTC. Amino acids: CASRLLADLSYEQYF.

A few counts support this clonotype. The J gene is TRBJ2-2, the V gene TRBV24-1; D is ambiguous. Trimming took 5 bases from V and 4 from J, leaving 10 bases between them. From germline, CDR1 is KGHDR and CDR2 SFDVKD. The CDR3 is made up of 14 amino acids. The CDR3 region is CATSASASTGELFF. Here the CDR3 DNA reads TGTGCCACCAGTGCCTCCGCGAGCACCGGGGAGCTGTTTTTT.

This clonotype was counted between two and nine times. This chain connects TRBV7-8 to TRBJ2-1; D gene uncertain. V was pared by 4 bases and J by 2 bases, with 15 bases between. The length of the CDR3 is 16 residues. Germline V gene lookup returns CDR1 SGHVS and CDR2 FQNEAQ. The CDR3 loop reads CASSSGARLAYNEQFF. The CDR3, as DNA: TGTGCCAGCAGCTCCGGAGCCCGACTGGCCTACAATGAGCAGTTCTTC. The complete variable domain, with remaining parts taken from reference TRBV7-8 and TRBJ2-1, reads GAGVSQSPRYKVAKRGQDVALRCDPISGHVSLFWYQQALGQGPEFLTYFQNEAQLDKSGLPSDRFFAERPEGSVSTLKIQRTQQEDSAVYLCASSSGARLAYNEQFFGPGTRLTVL.

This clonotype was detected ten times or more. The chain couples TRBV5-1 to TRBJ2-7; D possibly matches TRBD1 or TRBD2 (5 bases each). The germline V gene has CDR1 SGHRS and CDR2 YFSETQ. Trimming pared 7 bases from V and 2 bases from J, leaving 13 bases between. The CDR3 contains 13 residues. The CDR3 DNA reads TGCGCCAGCGCACGGGACGTAGCCTACGAGCAGTACTTC. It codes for CASARDVAYEQYF.

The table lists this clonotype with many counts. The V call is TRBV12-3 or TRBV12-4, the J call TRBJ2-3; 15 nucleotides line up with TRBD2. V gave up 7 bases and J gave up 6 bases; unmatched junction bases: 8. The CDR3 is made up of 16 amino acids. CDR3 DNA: TGTGCCAGCATCCCGGGACTAGCGGGGGGAAGGGATACGCAGTATTTT. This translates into CASIPGLAGGRDTQYF.

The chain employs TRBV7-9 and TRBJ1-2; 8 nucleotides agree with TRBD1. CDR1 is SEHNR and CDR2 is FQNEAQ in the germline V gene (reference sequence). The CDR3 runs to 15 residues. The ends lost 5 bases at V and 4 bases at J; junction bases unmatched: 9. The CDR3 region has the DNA TGTGCCAGCAGCCCAGACAGGGGTGAACTCTATGGCTACACCTTC. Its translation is CASSPDRGELYGYTF.

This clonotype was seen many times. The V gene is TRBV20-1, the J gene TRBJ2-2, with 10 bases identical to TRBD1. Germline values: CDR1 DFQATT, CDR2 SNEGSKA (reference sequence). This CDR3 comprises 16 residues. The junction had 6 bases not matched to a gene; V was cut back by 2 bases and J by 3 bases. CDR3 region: CSARFSGTGDTGELFF. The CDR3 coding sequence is TGCAGTGCTAGATTTTCCGGGACAGGGGACACCGGGGAGCTGTTTTTT.

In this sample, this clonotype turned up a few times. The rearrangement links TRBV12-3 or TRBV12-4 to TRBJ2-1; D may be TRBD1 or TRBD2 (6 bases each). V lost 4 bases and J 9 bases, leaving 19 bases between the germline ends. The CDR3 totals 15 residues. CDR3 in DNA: TGTGCCAGCAGTTCTTCAGGTTTCGGGGGCAGTGAGCAGTTCTTC. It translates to CASSSSGFGGSEQFF.

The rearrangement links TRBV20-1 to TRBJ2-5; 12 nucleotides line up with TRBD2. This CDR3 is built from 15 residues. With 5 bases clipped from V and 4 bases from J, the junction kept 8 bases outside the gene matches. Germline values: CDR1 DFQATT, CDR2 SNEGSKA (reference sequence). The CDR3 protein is CSASPSSGGAETQYF. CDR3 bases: TGCAGTGCTTCCCCATCTAGCGGGGGGGCAGAGACCCAGTACTTC.

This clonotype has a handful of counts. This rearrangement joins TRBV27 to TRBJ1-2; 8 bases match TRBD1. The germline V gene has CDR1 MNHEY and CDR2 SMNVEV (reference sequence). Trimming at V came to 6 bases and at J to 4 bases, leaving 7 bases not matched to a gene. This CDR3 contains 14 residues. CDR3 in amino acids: CASRATGGSYGYTF. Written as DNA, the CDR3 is TGTGCCAGCAGGGCCACAGGGGGAAGCTATGGCTACACCTTC.

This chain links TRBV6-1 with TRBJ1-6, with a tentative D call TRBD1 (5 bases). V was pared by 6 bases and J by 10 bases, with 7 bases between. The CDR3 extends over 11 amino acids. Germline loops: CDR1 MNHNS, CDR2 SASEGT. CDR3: CASSEGSPLHF. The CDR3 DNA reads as TGTGCCAGCAGCGAGGGGTCACCCCTCCACTTT.

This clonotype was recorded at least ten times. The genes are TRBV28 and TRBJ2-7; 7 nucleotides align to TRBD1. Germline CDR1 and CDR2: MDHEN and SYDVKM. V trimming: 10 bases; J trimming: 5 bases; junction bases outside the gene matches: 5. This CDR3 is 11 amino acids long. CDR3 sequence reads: CATCDRDEQYF. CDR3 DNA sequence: TGTGCCACCTGTGACAGGGACGAGCAGTACTTC.